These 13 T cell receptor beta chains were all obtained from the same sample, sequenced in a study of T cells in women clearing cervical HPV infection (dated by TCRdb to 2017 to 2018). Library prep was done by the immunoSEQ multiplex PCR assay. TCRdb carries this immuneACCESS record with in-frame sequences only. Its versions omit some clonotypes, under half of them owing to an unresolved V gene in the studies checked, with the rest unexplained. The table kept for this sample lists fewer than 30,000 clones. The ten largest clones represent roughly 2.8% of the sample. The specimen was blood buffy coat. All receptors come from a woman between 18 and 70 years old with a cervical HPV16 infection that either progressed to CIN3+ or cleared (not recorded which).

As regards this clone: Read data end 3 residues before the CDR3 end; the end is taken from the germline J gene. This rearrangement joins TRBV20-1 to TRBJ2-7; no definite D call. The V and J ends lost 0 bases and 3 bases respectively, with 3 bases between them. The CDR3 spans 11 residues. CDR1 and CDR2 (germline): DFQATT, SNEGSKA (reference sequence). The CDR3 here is CSARDSYEQYF. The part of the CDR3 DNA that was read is TGCAGTGCTAGAGACAGCTACGAG.

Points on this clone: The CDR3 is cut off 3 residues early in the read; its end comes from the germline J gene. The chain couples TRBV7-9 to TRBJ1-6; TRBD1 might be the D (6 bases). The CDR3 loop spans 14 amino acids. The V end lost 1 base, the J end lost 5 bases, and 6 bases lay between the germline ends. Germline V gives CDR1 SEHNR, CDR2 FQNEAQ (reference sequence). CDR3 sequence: CASSLGTDNSPLHF. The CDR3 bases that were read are TGTGCCAGCAGCTTAGGGACAGATAATTCACCC. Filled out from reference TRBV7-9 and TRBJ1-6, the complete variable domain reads DTGVSQNPRHKITKRGQNVTFRCDPISEHNRLYWYRQTLGQGPEFLTYFQNEAQLEKSRLLSDRFSAERPKGSFSTLEIQRTEQGDSAMYLCASSLGTDNSPLHFGNGTRLTVT.

Partial CDR3 DNA: TGTGCCAGCAGCCCGATGGGGAGAGGGGATGAG. This codes for CASSPMGRGDE. The full CDR3 sequence reads CASSPMGRGDEQFF. This rearrangement joins TRBV7-8 to TRBJ2-1, with D perhaps given as TRBD1 or TRBD2 (5 bases each). The DNA ends 3 residues before the CDR3 does, and the rest of the CDR3 is filled in from the germline J gene. V lost 5 bases, J lost 8 bases, and 16 bases lay in between. Germline assignment: CDR1 SGHVS and CDR2 FQNEAQ. The length of the CDR3 is 14 residues. The full variable domain, completed using reference TRBV7-8 and TRBJ2-1, is GAGVSQSPRYKVAKRGQDVALRCDPISGHVSLFWYQQALGQGPEFLTYFQNEAQLDKSGLPSDRFFAERPEGSVSTLKIQRTQQEDSAVYLCASSPMGRGDEQFFGPGTRLTVL.

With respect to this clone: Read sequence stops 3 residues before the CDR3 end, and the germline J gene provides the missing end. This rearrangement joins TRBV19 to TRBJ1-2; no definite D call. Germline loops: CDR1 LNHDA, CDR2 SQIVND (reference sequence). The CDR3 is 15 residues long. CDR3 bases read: TGTGCCAGTAGGAAACTAGCGGGCTCCTACAATGAC. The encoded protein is CASRKLAGSYND. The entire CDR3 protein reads CASRKLAGSYNDYTF.

The CDR3 protein is CASSGRGGPSYEQYF. Partial CDR3 DNA: TGTGCCAGCAGTGGCCGGGGGGGACCCTCCTACGAG. V and J are TRBV28 and TRBJ2-7, with 8 bases identical to TRBD2. The sequenced fragment ends 3 residues before the CDR3 boundary, so the rest is inferred from the germline J gene. Germline CDR1 MDHEN, CDR2 SYDVKM. The CDR3 consists of 15 residues. The J segment lost 0 bases and the V segment lost 5 bases, leaving 6 bases of the junction unmatched.

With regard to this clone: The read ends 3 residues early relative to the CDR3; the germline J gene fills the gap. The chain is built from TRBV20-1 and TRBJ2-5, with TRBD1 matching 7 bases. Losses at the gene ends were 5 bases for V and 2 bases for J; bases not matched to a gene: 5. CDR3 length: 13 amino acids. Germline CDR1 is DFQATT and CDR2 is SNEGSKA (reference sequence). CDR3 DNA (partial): TGCAGTGCTGACGACAGGGCTCAAGAGACC. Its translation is CSADDRAQET. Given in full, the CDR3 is CSADDRAQETQYF.

This CDR3 reads CASSLIGAGGYTF. CDR3 DNA, as far as it was read: TGTGCCAGCAGCTTGATAGGGGCAGGTGGC. The V call is TRBV11-2, the J call TRBJ1-2; possibly TRBD1 for D (5 bases). The read stops 3 residues short of the end of the CDR3; the missing end is completed from the germline J gene. The germline gives CDR1 SGHAT, CDR2 FQNNGV. The CDR3 has 13 amino acids. V lost 3 bases and J lost 7, with 12 bases in between.

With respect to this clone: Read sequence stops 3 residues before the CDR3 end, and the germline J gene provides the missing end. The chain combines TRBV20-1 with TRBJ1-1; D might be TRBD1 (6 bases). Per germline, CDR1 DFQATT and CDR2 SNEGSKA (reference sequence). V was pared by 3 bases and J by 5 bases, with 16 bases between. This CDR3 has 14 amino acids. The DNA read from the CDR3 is TGCAGTGCTAGGCCCACAGGGCAGGAGACTGAA. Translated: CSARPTGQETE. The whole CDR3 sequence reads CSARPTGQETEAFF.

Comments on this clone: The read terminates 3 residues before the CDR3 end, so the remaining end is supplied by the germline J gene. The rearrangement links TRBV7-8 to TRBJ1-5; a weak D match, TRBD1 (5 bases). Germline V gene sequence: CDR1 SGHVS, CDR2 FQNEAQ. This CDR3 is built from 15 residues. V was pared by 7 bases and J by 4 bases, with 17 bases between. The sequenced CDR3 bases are TGTGCCAGCAAGAGGGGCGTTCAGTCAAATCAGCCC. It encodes CASKRGVQSNQP. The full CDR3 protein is CASKRGVQSNQPQHF.

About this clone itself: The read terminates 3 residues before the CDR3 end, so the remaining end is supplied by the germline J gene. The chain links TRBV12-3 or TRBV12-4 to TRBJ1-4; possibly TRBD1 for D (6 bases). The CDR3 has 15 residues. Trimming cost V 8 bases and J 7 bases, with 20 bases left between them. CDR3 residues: CASSPGGGLGEKLFF. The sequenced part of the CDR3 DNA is TGTGCCAGCTCTCCTGGAGGGGGATTGGGTGAAAAA.

Incomplete CDR3 DNA: TGTGCCAGCAGCCGCCTAGGTCAGGGTCCCACCTACGAG. Amino acids: CASSRLGQGPTYE. The entire CDR3 reads CASSRLGQGPTYEQYF. This chain links TRBV7-8 with TRBJ2-7, with D possibly being TRBD1 (5 bases). The read is 3 residues too short to cover the CDR3 end, so that end is filled in from the germline J gene. Between the trimmed V and J ends, which lost 5 bases and 2 bases, there was a span of 19 bases. The CDR3 covers 16 residues. The V gene's germline CDR1 is SGHVS and CDR2 FQNEAQ.

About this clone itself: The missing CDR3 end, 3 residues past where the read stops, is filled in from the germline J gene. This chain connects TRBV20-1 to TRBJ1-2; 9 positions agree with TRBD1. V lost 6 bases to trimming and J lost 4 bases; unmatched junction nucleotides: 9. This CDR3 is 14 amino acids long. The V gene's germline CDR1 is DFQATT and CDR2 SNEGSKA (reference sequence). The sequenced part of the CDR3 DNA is TGCAGTGCACATGACAGGGGGTCTCCCTATGGC. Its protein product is CSAHDRGSPYG. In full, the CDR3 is CSAHDRGSPYGYTF.

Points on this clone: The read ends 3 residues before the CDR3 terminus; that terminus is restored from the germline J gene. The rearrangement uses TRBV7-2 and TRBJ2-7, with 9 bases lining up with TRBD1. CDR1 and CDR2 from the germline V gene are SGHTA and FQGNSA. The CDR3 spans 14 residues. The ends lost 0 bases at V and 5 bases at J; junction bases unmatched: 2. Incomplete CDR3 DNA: TGTGCCAGCAGCTTAGCTGGGACAGGGAACGAG. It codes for CASSLAGTGNE. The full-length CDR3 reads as CASSLAGTGNEQYF. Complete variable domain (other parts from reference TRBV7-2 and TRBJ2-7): GAGVSQSPSNKVTEKGKDVELRCDPISGHTALYWYRQSLGQGLEFLIYFQGNSAPDKSGLPSDRFSAERTGGSVSTLTIQRTQQEDSAVYLCASSLAGTGNEQYFGPGTRLTVT.